The sequence of this T cell receptor beta chain was determined in a study of blood T cells in healthy people across ages. This clonotype has more than one count but fewer than ten. The V and J ends lost 3 bases and 5 bases respectively, with 19 bases between them. Germline V gene data show CDR1 as SQVTM and CDR2 as ANQGSEA. The CDR3 has 15 amino acids. Healthy Russian Caucasian donors spanned ages about 6 to 100 years. The authors drew about 10 milliliters of peripheral blood from each donor. A second about 7 to 11 cycle PCR used barcoded and J-beta primers. TCRdb redid the calling of the 5' RACE reads with MiXCR, one entry per CDR3 protein. The repertoire includes 700,000 to 800,000 distinct CDR3 sequences, approximately 43% of them detected once, and less than 25% sits in the top ten.

Specimen: blood. V and J are TRBV29-1 and TRBJ2-5; D is unclear. This sequence was found in a woman between 55 and 75 years old in good health. This chain's CDR3 is CSVEWATSFEETQYF. In DNA form, the CDR3 reads TGCAGCGTTGAGTGGGCCACCTCGTTCGAGGAGACCCAGTACTTC.